The entry below describes one TCR beta chain. Its matching antigen is unknown. This entry is derived from a study of T cells in Graves' hyperthyroidism and ophthalmopathy. Study summary: Blood was drawn when the patient was first diagnosed and still untreated.

Study findings and constraints: Expanded thyroid clonotypes (above 0.001) were mostly also found in blood.

The CDR3 has 13 residues. Germline CDR1 is MNHNS and CDR2 is SASEGT. The V gene lost 3 bases and the J gene lost 4 bases, with 10 bases spanning the gap. RNA transcripts served as the template for amplifying TCR beta CDR3 regions. The TCR CDR3 was amplified in a first-round RT-PCR using the HTBI primer set. TCRdb recomputed calls from the multiplex PCR reads with MiXCR, one row per CDR3 protein. Here the sample spans a few hundred thousand distinct CDR3 sequences, roughly 20% being singletons. The material sequenced was blood. This TCR came from a man aged 18 to 29 with Graves' hyperthyroidism. V usage is TRBV6-1 and J usage is TRBJ2-7; D call uncertain. This CDR3 is CASSDSRLYEQYF. DNA of the CDR3: TGTGCCAGCAGTGATAGTCGTTTGTACGAGCAGTACTTC.